This TCR beta chain was retrieved from a study of T-cell reconstitution after alpha-beta-depleted transplantation in children. Using unique molecular identifiers, the investigators prepared the TCRbeta library. Via MiXCR, TCRdb re-called the PCR reads, giving one row per CDR3 protein. The table has 70,000 to 95,000 distinct CDR3 sequences, less than 20% seen once. There are 14 residues in the CDR3. Germline CDR1 is DFQATT and CDR2 is SNEGSKA (reference sequence). The V gene lost 4 bases and the J gene lost 4 bases, with 14 bases spanning the gap. The specimen was PBMCs, mostly from graft donor cells, collected 360 days after TCRalphabeta/CD19-depleted stem cell transplant. J is TRBJ2-1 and V is TRBV20-1; D might be TRBD2 (5 bases). The clonotype originates from a male patient aged 2-15 years who had a stem cell transplant for acute lymphoblastic leukemia, so the T cells may come from the graft donor. CDR3: CSATTRSGYNEQFF. The CDR3 DNA reads TGCAGTGCTACTACAAGGTCGGGGTACAATGAGCAGTTCTTC.